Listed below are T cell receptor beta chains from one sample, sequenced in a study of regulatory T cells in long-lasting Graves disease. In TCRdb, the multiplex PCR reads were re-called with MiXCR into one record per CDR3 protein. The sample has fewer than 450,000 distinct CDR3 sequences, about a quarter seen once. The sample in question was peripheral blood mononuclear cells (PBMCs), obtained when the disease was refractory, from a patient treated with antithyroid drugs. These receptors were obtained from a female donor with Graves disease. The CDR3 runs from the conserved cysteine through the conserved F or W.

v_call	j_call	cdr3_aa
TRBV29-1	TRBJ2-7	CSVEDPGDYEQYF
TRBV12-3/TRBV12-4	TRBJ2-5	CASSIASGRAMLAQYF
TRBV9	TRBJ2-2	CASSVAQGGLDTGELFF
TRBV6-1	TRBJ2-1	CATFETYNEQFF
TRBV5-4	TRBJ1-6	CASSLGFSSAAYNSPLHF
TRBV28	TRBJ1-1	CASRGTANTEAFF
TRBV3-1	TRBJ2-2	CASSQVTGTGELFF
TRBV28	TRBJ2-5	CASSPTFIGGGTQYF
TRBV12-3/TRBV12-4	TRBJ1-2	CASRTTGGHYGYTF
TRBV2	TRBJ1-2	CASKVLRRANYGYTF
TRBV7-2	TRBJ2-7	CASSLDGTGGRREQYF
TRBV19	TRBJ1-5	CASDPPGNLNQPQHF
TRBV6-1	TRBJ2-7	CASSHGLAGSSYEQYF
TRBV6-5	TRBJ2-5	CASSSQNRGQGAGTQYF
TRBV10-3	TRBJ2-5	CAISQGGSRETQYF
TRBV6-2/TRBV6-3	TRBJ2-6	CASSYSGVTGANVLTF
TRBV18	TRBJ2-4	CASSPQYQNIQYF
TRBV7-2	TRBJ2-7	CASSLTGISSYEQYF
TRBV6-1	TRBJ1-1	CASYRVTEAFF
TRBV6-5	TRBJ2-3	CASSYSYRGNSTDTQYF
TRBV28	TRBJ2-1	CASKVSGRSNEQFF
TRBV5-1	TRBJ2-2	CASRLLTGGPNTGELFF
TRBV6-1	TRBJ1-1	CASIREMNTEAFF
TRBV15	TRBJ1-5	CATRRDRGLGQPQHF
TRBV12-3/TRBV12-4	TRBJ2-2	CASTSSLTGGVFSFTGELFF
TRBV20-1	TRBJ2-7	CSAGGWGQGNNEQYF
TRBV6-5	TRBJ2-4	CASSYGGPQGGGKNIQYF
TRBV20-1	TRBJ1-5	CSAGDRGYSNQPQHF
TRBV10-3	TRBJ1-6	CAISGQGNTSPLHF
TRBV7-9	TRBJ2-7	CASSKTRHEQYF
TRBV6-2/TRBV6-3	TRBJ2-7	CASSYGGTSGTPSYEQYF
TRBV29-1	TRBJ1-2	CSVGHRDRNYGYTF
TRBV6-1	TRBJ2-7	CASAGVYEQYF
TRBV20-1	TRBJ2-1	CSASPPRVYNEQFF
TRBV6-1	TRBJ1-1	CASTRRGNTEAFF
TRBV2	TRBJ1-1	CASRRDSGGGTEAFF
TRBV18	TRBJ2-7	CASSRPGNSYEQYF
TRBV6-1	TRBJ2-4	CASRELAGGLAKNIQYF
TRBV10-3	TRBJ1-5	CAISESIALQGNQPQHF
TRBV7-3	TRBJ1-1	CASSTYPNQAAFF
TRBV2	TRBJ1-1	CASSVLSNTEAFF
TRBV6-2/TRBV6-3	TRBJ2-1	CASRRGLNNEQFF
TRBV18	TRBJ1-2	CASSASRTQAGYTF
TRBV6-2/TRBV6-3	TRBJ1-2	CASSYRLRLWQNYGYTF
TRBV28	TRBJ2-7	CASSGGLENYEQYF
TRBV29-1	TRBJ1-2	CSAPTRGLTYGYTF
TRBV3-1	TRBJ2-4	CASSPTSGRNIQYF